The present TCR beta chain was sequenced within a study of human T cells and chemical hapten exposure. Noted time point: pre-sensitization, week 0. Treatment: therapeutic diphenylcyclopropenone sensitization with weekly scalp DPC. TCRdb re-derived calls from the RACE reads in MiXCR, one entry per CDR3 protein. The sample has some 400,000 distinct CDR3 sequences, roughly 4.6% seen once. Germline V CDR1 and CDR2: KGHSH, LQKENI. The CDR3 loop spans 14 amino acids. Unmatched junction bases numbered 5, after V lost 3 bases and J lost 5 bases. Sequencing used whole blood, obtained in connection with sensitization to the hapten diphenylcyclopropenone (DPC). The sequence was obtained from a woman aged 45-65 years with alopecia areata. Some clones in this sample may be carry-over from other donors' samples. The rearrangement links TRBV18 to TRBJ2-5; 8 bases align to TRBD1. CDR3: CASSPRQGAETQYF. The CDR3 nucleotides read TGTGCCAGCTCACCGCGGCAGGGGGCGGAGACCCAGTACTTC.